Following are 17 T cell receptor beta chains from one sample sequenced in a study of memory CD8 T cells in hepatitis C reinfection. This sample's time point: pre-reinfection, 55 to 20 weeks before reinfection detection. The sorted cells went straight to TCR sequencing with no prior in vitro expansion. This table comes from immunoSEQ multiplex PCR, and its TCRdb copy is limited to in-frame clones, with some not included. Of tens of thousands of clones detected, nearly 90% appear once; the ten largest clones hold about 1%. Sequencing input: naive CD8+ T cells sorted from blood. These receptors all come from a man aged 18-30 years with hepatitis C virus infection.

This chain links TRBV7-9 with TRBJ2-5; tentatively, D is TRBD1 (7 bases). The CDR3 covers 13 residues. V was shortened by 5 bases and J by 2 bases, with 9 bases between the two germline ends. The germline CDR1 and CDR2 sequences are SEHNR and FQNEAQ (reference sequence). This CDR3 reads CASSPGGQETQYF. For the CDR3, the DNA is TGTGCCAGCAGCCCAGGGGGGCAAGAGACCCAGTACTTC.

The chain combines TRBV2 with TRBJ2-7; 8 bases agree with TRBD1. Germline V lookup: CDR1 SNHLY, CDR2 FYNNEI. The CDR3 contains 17 residues. V trimming: 0 bases; J trimming: 2 bases; junction bases outside the gene matches: 9. The DNA for the CDR3 is TGTGCCAGCAGTGAAGCCTATTCGACAGGGGCCCCCTACGAGCAGTACTTC. Translated, it gives CASSEAYSTGAPYEQYF.

Details on this clone: At one end, the junction sequence differs from germline, possibly due to a read error. The CDR3 nucleotides read TGTGCCAGCAGTTGGGACTCCGACAATGAGCAGTTCTTC. Protein product: CASSWDSDNEQFF. This chain links TRBV28 with TRBJ2-1, with D perhaps matching TRBD2 (6 bases). There are 13 residues in the CDR3. The germline gives CDR1 MDHEN, CDR2 SYDVKM.

V and J are TRBV9 and TRBJ1-2; TRBD1 matches at 7 bases. Trimming removed 3 bases from V and 7 bases from J; junction bases left unmatched: 3. Per germline, CDR1 SGDLS and CDR2 YYNGEE. CDR3 length: 12 residues. CDR3 sequence: CASSGDRAGYTF. In DNA form, the CDR3 reads TGTGCCAGCAGCGGTGACAGGGCTGGCTACACCTTC.

The V and J genes are TRBV4-1 and TRBJ2-7; D is possibly TRBD2 (7 bases). The CDR3 totals 12 residues. CDR1 is MGHRA, CDR2 YSYEKL, per germline. Between the trimmed V and J ends, which lost 5 bases and 5 bases, there was a span of 10 bases. This chain's CDR3 is CASSGGAHEQYF. Here the CDR3 DNA reads TGCGCCAGCAGCGGGGGGGCCCACGAGCAGTACTTC.

The J gene is TRBJ2-1, the V gene TRBV13, with TRBD1 identical over 8 bases. Germline assignment: CDR1 PRHDT and CDR2 FYEKMQ (reference sequence). This CDR3 is built from 15 residues. The J segment lost 3 bases and the V segment lost 4 bases, leaving 5 bases of the junction unmatched. Here the CDR3 reads CASSWMDRDYNEQFF. The CDR3, as DNA: TGTGCCAGCAGCTGGATGGACAGGGACTACAATGAGCAGTTCTTC. Combining the CDR3 with reference TRBV13 and TRBJ2-1 gives the whole variable domain AAGVIQSPRHLIKEKRETATLKCYPIPRHDTVYWYQQGPGQDPQFLISFYEKMQSDKGSIPDRFSAQQFSDYHSELNMSSLELGDSALYFCASSWMDRDYNEQFFGPGTRLTVL.

This chain uses TRBV19 with TRBJ2-7, with TRBD2 identical over 12 bases. V shed 4 bases, J shed 5 bases, and the junction held 18 bases outside the gene matches. In germline, CDR1 is LNHDA, CDR2 SQIVND (reference sequence). CDR3 size: 19 residues. The CDR3 nucleotides read TGTGCCAGTAGTACCACGACTAAAGGACTAGCGGGATGGGGCGACGAGCAGTACTTC. Its translation: CASSTTTKGLAGWGDEQYF.

CDR3: CASSLGLAAFSMDKNIQYF. For the CDR3, the DNA is TGTGCCAGCAGCTTGGGACTAGCGGCCTTTTCGATGGACAAAAACATTCAGTACTTC. The chain uses TRBV5-6 and TRBJ2-4, with 9 bases matching TRBD2. The CDR3 spans 19 residues. The V gene's germline CDR1 is SGHDT and CDR2 YYEEEE. With V trimmed by 0 bases and J by 3 bases, 13 bases remained unmatched.

The chain is built from TRBV4-1 and TRBJ2-5; perhaps TRBD2 as D (6 bases). V lost 0 bases to trimming and J lost 4 bases, with 12 bases between them. Germline V CDR1 and CDR2: MGHRA, YSYEKL. The CDR3 sequence is 15 residues long. CDR3 bases: TGCGCCAGCAGCCAAGATGTTGTGGGAGGAGAGACCCAGTACTTC. Amino acids: CASSQDVVGGETQYF.

The chain has TRBV19 and TRBJ2-5, with a weak D call TRBD2 (6 bases). Germline CDR1 is LNHDA and CDR2 is SQIVND (reference sequence). The germline V and J ends were trimmed by 6 bases and 4 bases, with 15 bases remaining between them. The CDR3 sequence is 14 residues long. CDR3 amino acids: CASSLHEGGETQYF. In DNA form, the CDR3 reads TGTGCCAGTAGCCTACATGAGGGAGGAGAGACCCAGTACTTC.

This clone has a single count. The chain recombines TRBV29-1 with TRBJ1-2; TRBD1 agrees at 8 bases. The CDR3 extends over 13 amino acids. Germline assignment: CDR1 SQVTM and CDR2 ANQGSEA. V lost 0 bases and J lost 6; bases outside the gene matches: 3. CDR3 nucleotides: TGCAGCGTTGAAGATCCGACAGGGGATGGCTACACCTTC. This translates into CSVEDPTGDGYTF.

This clone turned up a few times. The chain employs TRBV7-6 and TRBJ1-1, with TRBD1 matching 7 bases. The CDR3 has 13 residues. Germline loops: CDR1 SGHVS, CDR2 FNYEAQ. The J segment lost 5 bases and the V segment lost 5 bases, leaving 5 bases of the junction unmatched. The DNA of the CDR3 is TGTGCCAGCAGCCCTGAGACAGGGACTGAAGCTTTCTTT. Its protein is CASSPETGTEAFF.

The chain carries TRBV5-1 and TRBJ2-3; 10 bases are shared with TRBD1. The V gene's germline CDR1 is SGHRS and CDR2 YFSETQ. J was trimmed by 6 bases and V by 2 bases; bases with no gene match: 3. There are 14 residues in the CDR3. The CDR3 region is CASSLGQGDDTQYF. The CDR3, as DNA: TGCGCCAGCAGCTTAGGACAGGGGGACGATACGCAGTATTTT.

V is TRBV28 and J is TRBJ2-7, with TRBD1 identical over 7 bases. The length of the CDR3 is 16 residues. In germline, CDR1 is MDHEN, CDR2 SYDVKM. After removal of 5 bases from V and 0 bases from J, the junction contained 10 bases not matched to a gene. The CDR3 DNA reads as TGTGCCAGCAGTCTAACCCGGCAGGGGGTCTCCTACGAGCAGTACTTC. It is translated as CASSLTRQGVSYEQYF.

The chain uses TRBV19 and TRBJ1-1; D is undetermined. The ends were cut back, 5 bases at V and 1 base at J, with 11 bases in the middle. From germline, CDR1 is LNHDA and CDR2 SQIVND (reference sequence). This CDR3 region has 14 residues. The CDR3 reads CASSFGGQNTEAFF. The CDR3, as DNA: TGTGCCAGTAGTTTTGGAGGGCAGAACACTGAAGCTTTCTTT.

V is TRBV23-1 and J is TRBJ2-7, with a weak D call TRBD2 (6 bases). TRBV23-1 is marked as an open reading frame, function uncertain. V gave up 11 bases and J gave up 6 bases, with 11 bases separating them. This CDR3 contains 10 residues. The CDR3 nucleotides are TGCGCCCAGGGAGGATCCGAGCAGTACGTC. It yields the protein CAQGGSEQYV.

The V and J genes are TRBV30 and TRBJ2-2, with D perhaps TRBD1 (6 bases). The CDR3 loop spans 15 amino acids. Trimming shortened V by 1 base and J by 0 bases, and 9 bases separated the two germline ends. CDR1 GTSNPN and CDR2 SVGIG come from the germline V gene (reference sequence). In DNA form, the CDR3 reads TGTGCCTGGAGTGAGGGACATACGAACACCGGGGAGCTGTTTTTT. This translates into CAWSEGHTNTGELFF.